The 26 T cell receptor beta chains below were found in one sample sequenced in a study of shared clonotypes between healthy human individuals. The repertoire was sequenced with immunoSEQ multiplex PCR; TCRdb's copy has only in-frame clones and lacks some. The sample records about 2.3 million clones, around 93% being singletons. The sequenced sample was naive CD4+ T cells from PBMCs. Subset indicated: CD45RA+ positively selected. The receptors shown here come from a man aged 18 to 30 in good health. Some clones in this sample may be carry-over from other donors' samples.

The chain uses TRBV5-6 and TRBJ2-1; D is uncertain. In germline, CDR1 is SGHDT, CDR2 YYEEEE. The CDR3 runs 16 residues. The germline V and J ends were trimmed by 0 bases and 4 bases, with 14 bases remaining between them. The CDR3 loop reads CASSLGDTREYNEQFF. CDR3 bases: TGTGCCAGCAGCTTGGGGGATACTCGCGAGTACAATGAGCAGTTCTTC.

Comment on this clone: This specimen includes other DNA sequences encoding the same CDR3. The genes are TRBV5-1 and TRBJ2-5; the D gene is possibly TRBD1 (6 bases). The CDR3 runs 14 residues. Trimming removed 0 bases at V and 2 bases at J, with 8 bases between. CDR1 is SGHRS and CDR2 is YFSETQ in the germline V gene. The CDR3 region has the DNA TGCGCCAGCAGCTTGGCAGGGACACAAGAGACCCAGTACTTC. Translation: CASSLAGTQETQYF.

Here the CDR3 DNA reads TGCAGCGTACCGGGACAGGTCTACAATGAGCAGTTCTTC. This codes for CSVPGQVYNEQFF. This chain links TRBV29-1 with TRBJ2-1, with 8 positions matching TRBD1. The J segment lost 3 bases and the V segment lost 6 bases, leaving 4 bases of the junction unmatched. The CDR3 extends over 13 amino acids. CDR1 and CDR2 from the germline V gene are SQVTM and ANQGSEA.

V usage is TRBV25-1 and J usage is TRBJ1-6; D uncertain. Germline assignment: CDR1 MGHDK and CDR2 SYGVNS. V shed 2 bases and J shed 5 bases, with 4 bases lying between them. CDR3 size: 13 residues. The CDR3 protein is CASSEPNNSPLHF. For the CDR3, the DNA is TGTGCCAGCAGTGAACCGAATAATTCACCCCTCCACTTT.

The chain employs TRBV18 and TRBJ1-1; weak D call: TRBD1 (6 bases). This CDR3 contains 15 residues. The V end was cut by 2 bases, the J end by 4 bases, with 14 bases between. From germline, CDR1 is KGHSH and CDR2 LQKENI. As DNA, the CDR3 is TGTGCCAGCTCACCATCAGGGGTGAAAGGCACTGAAGCTTTCTTT. Translation: CASSPSGVKGTEAFF.

The chain joins TRBV6-1 to TRBJ1-2, with D unclear. This CDR3 has 16 amino acids. Germline loops: CDR1 MNHNS, CDR2 SASEGT. V dropped 4 bases and J dropped 5 bases, with 20 bases sitting between them. The CDR3 sequence is CASSVEGVNPVYGYTF. The CDR3 region has the DNA TGTGCCAGCAGTGTAGAGGGCGTTAACCCCGTGTATGGCTACACCTTC.

The V gene is TRBV6-5, the J gene TRBJ1-5; the D gene is possibly TRBD1 (5 bases). The CDR3 spans 15 residues. Trimming took off 7 bases at V and 4 bases at J, with 17 bases between the two ends. Germline V CDR1 and CDR2: MNHEY, SVGAGI. This CDR3 reads CASIWSGRKNQPQHF. In nucleotides, the CDR3 is TGTGCCAGCATCTGGTCGGGGCGGAAAAATCAGCCCCAGCATTTT.

The chain couples TRBV4-1 to TRBJ2-5; TRBD2 matches 7 bases. In germline, CDR1 is MGHRA, CDR2 YSYEKL. This CDR3 region has 16 residues. J gave up 5 bases and V 4 bases, and 13 bases lay outside the gene matches. CDR3 in DNA: TGCGCCAGCAGCCTATATTGGGGCGGGAGAGACGAGACCCAGTACTTC. As protein: CASSLYWGGRDETQYF.

CDR3: CASSPPPATGAGELFF. CDR3 bases: TGTGCCAGTAGTCCCCCTCCGGCCACCGGGGCCGGGGAGCTGTTTTTT. V usage is TRBV19 and J usage is TRBJ2-2; tentatively, D is TRBD2 (5 bases). The CDR3 spans 16 residues. Germline-derived CDR1 and CDR2 are LNHDA and SQIVND (reference sequence). V was pared by 5 bases and J by 6 bases, with 19 bases between.

This chain uses TRBV2 with TRBJ1-2, with a weak D call TRBD1 (5 bases). Trimming cost V 6 bases and J 2 bases, with 7 bases left between them. The CDR3 length is 12 residues. The germline gives CDR1 SNHLY, CDR2 FYNNEI. The CDR3 loop reads CASRNRNYGYTF. For the CDR3, the DNA is TGTGCCAGCAGGAACAGGAACTATGGCTACACCTTC. Looking up the rest from reference TRBV2 and TRBJ1-2 gives the full variable domain: EPEVTQTPSHQVTQMGQEVILRCVPISNHLYFYWYRQILGQKVEFLVSFYNNEISEKSEIFDDQFSVERPDGSNFTLKIRSTKLEDSAMYFCASRNRNYGYTFGSGTRLTVV.

The chain links TRBV21-1 to TRBJ2-7. TRBV21-1 is listed as a pseudogene. The CDR3 length is 15 residues. The CDR3 loop reads CASRTRGRVPYEQYF. The DNA for the CDR3 is TGTGCCAGCAGGACACGAGGCAGAGTCCCCTACGAGCAGTACTTC.

This chain connects TRBV5-1 to TRBJ2-1; 12 nucleotides match TRBD2. V dropped 2 bases and J dropped 7; count of bases not matched to a gene: 10. The V gene's germline CDR1 is SGHRS and CDR2 YFSETQ. The CDR3 is 17 residues long. The CDR3 spells CASSFGLAGQIGNEQFF. CDR3 DNA sequence: TGCGCCAGCAGCTTCGGACTAGCGGGACAGATTGGGAATGAGCAGTTCTTC.

This rearrangement joins TRBV9 to TRBJ2-3; possibly TRBD1 for D (7 bases). CDR1 and CDR2 (germline): SGDLS, YYNGEE. The CDR3 runs to 15 residues. Trimming cost V 2 bases and J 1 base, with 11 bases left between them. CDR3 loop: CASSVDREGTDTQYF. Here the CDR3 DNA reads TGTGCCAGCAGCGTCGACAGGGAGGGCACAGATACGCAGTATTTT.

On this clone: This sequence may be a read error, since a much larger clone differs from it by one base. The chain recombines TRBV6-1 with TRBJ2-7; D is ambiguous. Germline CDR1 reads MNHNS; CDR2 reads SASEGT. The germline V and J ends were trimmed by 5 bases and 3 bases, with 2 bases remaining between them. The CDR3 is 10 amino acids. The CDR3 bases are TGTGCCAGCAGTTACTACGAGCAGTACTTC. Protein sequence: CASSYYEQYF.

The V gene is TRBV5-4, the J gene TRBJ1-5; 7 bases align to TRBD1. Per the germline V gene, CDR1 is SGHNT and CDR2 is YYREEE (reference sequence). J was trimmed by 1 base and V by 3 bases; bases with no gene match: 13. The CDR3 runs to 18 residues. The CDR3 reads CASSSRQGGPRSNQPQHF. In nucleotides, the CDR3 is TGTGCCAGCAGCTCCCGACAGGGTGGGCCGAGGAGCAATCAGCCCCAGCATTTT.

This clone was detected once. Sequence at one end of the junction differs from germline and may be a read error. This sample also contains other DNA sequences that code for the same CDR3. The chain employs TRBV28 and TRBJ2-5; a weak D match, TRBD2 (7 bases). The CDR3 runs to 13 residues. Per germline, CDR1 MDHEN and CDR2 SYDVKM. The CDR3 loop reads CASRLRGGETQYF. The DNA of the CDR3 is TGTGCCAGCCGTTTAAGGGGGGGAGAGACCCAGTACTTC.

This chain uses TRBV5-4 with TRBJ2-3, with 9 bases fitting TRBD1. The CDR3 runs to 16 residues. With 5 bases clipped from V and 2 bases from J, the junction kept 9 bases outside the gene matches. Germline values: CDR1 SGHNT, CDR2 YYREEE (reference sequence). Written as DNA, the CDR3 is TGTGCCAGCAGTAGGCGGACAGGGGTAACCACAGATACGCAGTATTTT. Translation: CASSRRTGVTTDTQYF.

The V and J genes are TRBV4-2 and TRBJ1-6; D possibly corresponds to TRBD1 (5 bases). The CDR3 is 17 residues long. CDR1 LGHNA and CDR2 YNFKEQ come from the germline V gene. The ends were cut back, 3 bases at V and 8 bases at J, with 20 bases in the middle. CDR3: CASSHSGALTADSPLHF. The CDR3 nucleotides read TGTGCCAGCAGCCATTCTGGGGCGCTGACAGCTGATTCACCCCTCCACTTT.

The gene calls are TRBV10-1 and TRBJ2-3; 9 bases line up with TRBD1. This CDR3 has 14 amino acids. Germline V gives CDR1 WNHNN, CDR2 SYGVQD (reference sequence). The J segment lost 2 bases and the V segment lost 8 bases, leaving 5 bases of the junction unmatched. DNA of the CDR3: TGCGCCAGCCGTGGGACAGGGATCACAGATACGCAGTATTTT. The encoded protein is CASRGTGITDTQYF.

The CDR3 DNA is TGTGCCAGCAGCTTGAGGACTAGCGGGAGACGTCAAGAGACCCAGTACTTC. As protein: CASSLRTSGRRQETQYF. The chain is built from TRBV7-6 and TRBJ2-5; TRBD2 agrees at 13 bases. The CDR3 runs to 17 residues. Germline V CDR1 and CDR2: SGHVS, FNYEAQ. Germline trimming cut 3 bases from V and 2 bases from J; bases unmatched to any gene: 6.

The V gene is TRBV29-1, the J gene TRBJ2-3, with 10 bases that match TRBD1. The CDR3 runs 14 residues. V was clipped by 3 bases and J by 2 bases; unmatched bases: 2. The germline gives CDR1 SQVTM, CDR2 ANQGSEA. The CDR3 DNA reads as TGCAGCGTTGATGGGACAGGGGACACAGATACGCAGTATTTT. Translated, it gives CSVDGTGDTDTQYF.

The V call is TRBV6-5, the J call TRBJ2-3; possibly TRBD1 for D (6 bases). Trimming left V 7 bases short and J 6 bases short, with 14 bases between. The CDR3 totals 13 residues. In germline, CDR1 is MNHEY, CDR2 SVGAGI. CDR3 sequence reads: CASKNTGSDTQYF. The CDR3 bases are TGTGCCAGCAAAAACACAGGGAGTGATACGCAGTATTTT.

The chain links TRBV6-6 to TRBJ2-1; D gene uncertain. CDR3 length equals 14 residues. Germline assignment: CDR1 MNHNY and CDR2 SVGAGI (reference sequence). Trimming cost V 6 bases and J 5 bases, with 14 bases left between them. This chain's CDR3 is CASSAGYRNNEQFF. Here the CDR3 DNA reads TGTGCCAGCAGCGCCGGTTACCGAAACAATGAGCAGTTCTTC.

A remark on this clone: This CDR3 is also generated by other DNA sequences in the sample. The genes are TRBV6-5 and TRBJ2-5; D is unresolved. The V gene lost 0 bases and the J gene lost 2 bases, with 7 bases spanning the gap. This CDR3 is 14 amino acids long. From germline, CDR1 is MNHEY and CDR2 SVGAGI. Here the CDR3 DNA reads TGTGCCAGCAGTTACTCGCGTAGTCAAGAGACCCAGTACTTC. Its protein product is CASSYSRSQETQYF.

This clone showed up just once. V and J are TRBV7-7 and TRBJ2-1; D unresolved. V gave up 5 bases and J gave up 0 bases, with 14 bases separating them. In germline, CDR1 is SSHAT, CDR2 FNYEAQ (reference sequence). The CDR3 runs to 16 residues. Here the CDR3 DNA reads TGTGCCAGCAGCCCCTCTGACGGTCGCTCCTACAATGAGCAGTTCTTC. Translating it yields CASSPSDGRSYNEQFF. The whole variable domain, filled in from reference TRBV7-7 and TRBJ2-1, reads GAGVSQSPRYKVTKRGQDVTLRCDPISSHATLYWYQQALGQGPEFLTYFNYEAQPDKSGLPSDRFSAERPEGSISTLTIQRTEQRDSAMYRCASSPSDGRSYNEQFFGPGTRLTVL.

This chain uses TRBV11-2 with TRBJ2-2; D remains unclear. The germline V gene encodes CDR1 SGHAT and CDR2 FQNNGV. This CDR3 comprises 14 residues. Trimming removed 5 bases at V and 0 bases at J, with 7 bases between. CDR3 sequence reads: CASSPNTNTGELFF. As DNA, the CDR3 is TGTGCCAGCAGCCCGAACACGAACACCGGGGAGCTGTTTTTT.